The clone carrying this T cell receptor (beta chain) was counted between two and nine times. A UMI-containing oligonucleotide was joined by 3' ligation to the TCR cDNA template. The data originate from a study of naive and memory T cell subsets. Trimming stripped 7 bases from V and 2 bases from J, with 18 bases between. There are 14 residues in the CDR3. Germline CDR1 and CDR2: SQVTM and ANQGSEA. The SP2 primer and nested alpha and beta constant region primers amplified ligated cDNA in four rounds. Each CDR3 protein gets one entry after TCRdb re-called the UMI-ligation and nested PCR reads with MiXCR. The sample records around 24,000 distinct CDR3 sequences, around 5.3% being singletons.

The J gene is TRBJ2-7, the V gene TRBV29-1, with D possibly being TRBD1 (5 bases). Sequencing was carried out using blood. This receptor was identified in an adult in good health. The CDR3 DNA follows: TGCAGCGCTGCTATTCAGGGTAGTCCCTACGAGCAGTACTTC. This encodes CSAAIQGSPYEQYF.